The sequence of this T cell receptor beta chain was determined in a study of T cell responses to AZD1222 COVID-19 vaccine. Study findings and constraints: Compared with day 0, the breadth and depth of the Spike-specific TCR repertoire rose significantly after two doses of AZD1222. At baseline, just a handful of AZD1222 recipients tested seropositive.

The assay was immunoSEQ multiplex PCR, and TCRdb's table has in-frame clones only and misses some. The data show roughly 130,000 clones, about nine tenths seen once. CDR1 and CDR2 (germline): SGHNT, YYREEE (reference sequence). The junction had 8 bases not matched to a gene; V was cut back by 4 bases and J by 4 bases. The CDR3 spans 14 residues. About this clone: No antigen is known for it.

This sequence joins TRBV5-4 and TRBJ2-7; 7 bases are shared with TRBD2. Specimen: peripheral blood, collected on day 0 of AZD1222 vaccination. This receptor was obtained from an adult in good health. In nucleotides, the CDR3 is TGTGCCAGCAGCCTCGGGACTACCGAGTACGAGCAGTACTTC. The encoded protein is CASSLGTTEYEQYF.